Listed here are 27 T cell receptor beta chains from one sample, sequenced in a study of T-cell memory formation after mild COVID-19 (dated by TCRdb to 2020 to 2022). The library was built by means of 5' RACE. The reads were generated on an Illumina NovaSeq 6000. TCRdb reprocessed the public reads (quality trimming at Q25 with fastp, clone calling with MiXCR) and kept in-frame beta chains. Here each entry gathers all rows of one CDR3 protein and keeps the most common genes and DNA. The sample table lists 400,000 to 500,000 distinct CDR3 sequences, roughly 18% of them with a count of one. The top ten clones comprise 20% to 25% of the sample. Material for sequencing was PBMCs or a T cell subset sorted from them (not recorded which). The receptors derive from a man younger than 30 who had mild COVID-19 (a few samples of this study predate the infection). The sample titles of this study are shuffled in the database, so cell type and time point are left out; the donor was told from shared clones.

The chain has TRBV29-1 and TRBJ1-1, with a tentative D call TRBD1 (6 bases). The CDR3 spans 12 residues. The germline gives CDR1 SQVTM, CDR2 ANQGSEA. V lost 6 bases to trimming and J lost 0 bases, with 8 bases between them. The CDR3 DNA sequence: TGCAGCGTGGACAGCATGAACACTGAAGCTTTCTTT. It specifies CSVDSMNTEAFF. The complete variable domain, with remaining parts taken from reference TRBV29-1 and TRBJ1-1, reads SAVISQKPSRDICQRGTSLTIQCQVDSQVTMMFWYRQQPGQSLTLIATANQGSEATYESGFVIDKFPISRPNLTFSTLTVSNMSPEDSSIYLCSVDSMNTEAFFGQGTRLTVV.

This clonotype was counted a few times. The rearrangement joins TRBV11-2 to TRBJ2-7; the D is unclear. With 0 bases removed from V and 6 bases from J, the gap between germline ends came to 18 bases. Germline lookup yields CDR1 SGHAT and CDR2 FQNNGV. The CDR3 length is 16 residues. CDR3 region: CASSLDGVGKQVEQYV. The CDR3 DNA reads TGTGCCAGCAGCTTAGACGGAGTGGGGAAGCAAGTCGAGCAGTACGTC.

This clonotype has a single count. The CDR3 nucleotides read TGTGCCACCAGAGCCCAGGGGGCCGGTCTAGATGGCTACACCTTC. Its translation: CATRAQGAGLDGYTF. This chain joins TRBV24-1 and TRBJ1-2; the match to TRBD1 covers 8 bases. Germline loops: CDR1 KGHDR, CDR2 SFDVKD. The CDR3 is made up of 15 amino acids. V shed 7 bases and J 6 bases; nucleotides not matched to a gene: 12.

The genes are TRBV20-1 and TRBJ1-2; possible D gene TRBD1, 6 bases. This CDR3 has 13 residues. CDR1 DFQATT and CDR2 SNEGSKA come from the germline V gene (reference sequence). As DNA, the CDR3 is TGCAGCGCCCAGGGGCAGGGATTTTCTGGCTACACCTTC. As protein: CSAQGQGFSGYTF.

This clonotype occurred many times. CDR3 DNA sequence: TGCGCCAGCAGCTTGTTGGGCCCGAACACCGGGGAGCTGTTTTTT. Amino acids: CASSLLGPNTGELFF. This chain uses TRBV5-1 with TRBJ2-2; D gene ambiguous. The germline gives CDR1 SGHRS, CDR2 YFSETQ. The germline V and J ends were trimmed by 1 base and 0 bases, with 7 bases remaining between them. The length of the CDR3 is 15 residues.

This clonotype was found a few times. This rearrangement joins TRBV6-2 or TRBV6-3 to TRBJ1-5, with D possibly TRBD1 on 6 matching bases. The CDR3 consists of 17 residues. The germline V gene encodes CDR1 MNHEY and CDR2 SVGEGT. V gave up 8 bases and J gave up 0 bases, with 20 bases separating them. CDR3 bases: TGTGCCAGCCGGACAGTCGTAGAGGGGTATAGCAATCAGCCCCAGCATTTT. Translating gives CASRTVVEGYSNQPQHF.

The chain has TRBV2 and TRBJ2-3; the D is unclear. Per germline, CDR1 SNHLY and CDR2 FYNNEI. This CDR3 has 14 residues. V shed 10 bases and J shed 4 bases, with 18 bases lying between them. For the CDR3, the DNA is TGTGCCACTACGACAATAGAAAGCTCAGATACGCAGTATTTT. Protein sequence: CATTTIESSDTQYF.

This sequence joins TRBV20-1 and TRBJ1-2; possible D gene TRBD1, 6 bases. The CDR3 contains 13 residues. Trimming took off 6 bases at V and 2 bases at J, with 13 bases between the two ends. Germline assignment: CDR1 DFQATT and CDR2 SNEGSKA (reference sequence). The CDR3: CSAAGGPNYGYTF. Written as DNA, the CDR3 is TGCAGTGCAGCCGGGGGGCCGAACTATGGCTACACCTTC.

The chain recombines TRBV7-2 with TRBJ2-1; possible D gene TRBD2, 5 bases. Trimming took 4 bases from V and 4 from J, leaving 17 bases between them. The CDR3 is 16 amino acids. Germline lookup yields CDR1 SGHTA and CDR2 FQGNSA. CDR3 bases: TGTGCCAGCAGCTCCGGACTCCTAAGAGGGTACAATGAGCAGTTCTTC. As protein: CASSSGLLRGYNEQFF.

The CDR3, as DNA: TGTGCCAGCGGCGAGAAGAATCAGCCCCAGCATTTT. Its translation: CASGEKNQPQHF. This chain connects TRBV2 to TRBJ1-5; D is unresolved. The V gene lost 8 bases and the J gene lost 4 bases, with 9 bases spanning the gap. CDR1 and CDR2 (germline): SNHLY, FYNNEI. There are 12 residues in the CDR3.

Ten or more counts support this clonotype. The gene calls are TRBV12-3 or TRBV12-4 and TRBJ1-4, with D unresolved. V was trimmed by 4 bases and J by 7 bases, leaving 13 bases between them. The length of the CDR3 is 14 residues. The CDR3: CASSSPAGGEKLFF. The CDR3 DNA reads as TGTGCCAGCAGTTCGCCGGCAGGCGGTGAAAAACTGTTTTTT.

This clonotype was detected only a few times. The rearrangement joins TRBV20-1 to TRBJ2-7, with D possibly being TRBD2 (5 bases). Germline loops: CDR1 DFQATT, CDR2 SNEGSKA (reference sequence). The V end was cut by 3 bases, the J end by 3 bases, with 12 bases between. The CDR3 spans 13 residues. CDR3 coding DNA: TGCAGTGCTAGGGATTCGAGGGTCTACGAGCAGTACTTC. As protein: CSARDSRVYEQYF.

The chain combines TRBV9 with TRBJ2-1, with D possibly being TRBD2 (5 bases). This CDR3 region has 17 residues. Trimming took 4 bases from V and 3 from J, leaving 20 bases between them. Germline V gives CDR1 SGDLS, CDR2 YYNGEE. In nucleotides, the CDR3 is TGTGCCAGCAGCCCAGCACGGACGGGATCGGGCTACAATGAGCAGTTCTTC. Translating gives CASSPARTGSGYNEQFF. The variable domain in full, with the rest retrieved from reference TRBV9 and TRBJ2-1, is DSGVTQTPKHLITATGQRVTLRCSPRSGDLSVYWYQQSLDQGLQFLIQYYNGEERAKGNILERFSAQQFPDLHSELNLSSLELGDSALYFCASSPARTGSGYNEQFFGPGTRLTVL.

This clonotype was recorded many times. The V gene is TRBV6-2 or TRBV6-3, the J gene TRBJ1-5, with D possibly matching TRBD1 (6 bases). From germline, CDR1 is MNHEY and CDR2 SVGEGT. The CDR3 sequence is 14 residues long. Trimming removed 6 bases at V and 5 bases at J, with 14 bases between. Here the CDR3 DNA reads TGTGCCAGCAGCTGGGGGGCGCGGTATCAGCCCCAGCATTTT. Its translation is CASSWGARYQPQHF.

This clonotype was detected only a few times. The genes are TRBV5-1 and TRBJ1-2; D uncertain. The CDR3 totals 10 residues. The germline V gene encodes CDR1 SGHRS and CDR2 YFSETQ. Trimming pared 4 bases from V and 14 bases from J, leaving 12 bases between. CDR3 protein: CASSRTDRTF. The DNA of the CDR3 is TGCGCCAGCAGCAGGACGGACCGAACCTTC.

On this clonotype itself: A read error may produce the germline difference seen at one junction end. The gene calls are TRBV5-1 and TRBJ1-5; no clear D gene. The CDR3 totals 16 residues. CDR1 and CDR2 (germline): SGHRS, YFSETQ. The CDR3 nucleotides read TGCGCCAGCAGCTTGGGAGGGCGGGGAAGCAATCAGCCCAAGCATTTT. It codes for CASSLGGRGSNQPKHF.

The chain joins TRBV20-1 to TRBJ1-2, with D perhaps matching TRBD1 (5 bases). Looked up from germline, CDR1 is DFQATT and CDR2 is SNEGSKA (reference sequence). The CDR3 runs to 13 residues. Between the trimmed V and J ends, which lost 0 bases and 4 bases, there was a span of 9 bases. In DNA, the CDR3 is TGCAGTGCTAGAGACAGGGAACCCTATGGCTACACCTTC. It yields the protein CSARDREPYGYTF.

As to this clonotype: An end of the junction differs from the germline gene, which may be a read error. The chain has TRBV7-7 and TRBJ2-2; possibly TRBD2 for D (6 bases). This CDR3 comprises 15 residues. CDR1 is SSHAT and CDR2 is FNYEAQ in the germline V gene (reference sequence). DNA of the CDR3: TGTGCTAGCAGCTCCGGGGGTTTAGGGATCGGGGAGCTGTTTTTT. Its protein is CASSSGGLGIGELFF.

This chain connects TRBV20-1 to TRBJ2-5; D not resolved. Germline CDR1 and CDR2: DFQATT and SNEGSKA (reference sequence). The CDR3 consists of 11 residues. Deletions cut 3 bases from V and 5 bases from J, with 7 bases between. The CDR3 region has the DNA TGCAGTGCTAGTACTGGGGAGACCCAGTACTTC. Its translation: CSASTGETQYF.

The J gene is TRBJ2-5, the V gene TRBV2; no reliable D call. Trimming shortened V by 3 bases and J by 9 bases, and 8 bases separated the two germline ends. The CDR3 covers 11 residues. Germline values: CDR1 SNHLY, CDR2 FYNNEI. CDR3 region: CASSDEYSQYF. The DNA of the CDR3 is TGTGCCAGCAGTGACGAATACTCCCAGTACTTC.

For the CDR3, the DNA is TGTGCCAGCAGCACCGGACAGGGAACTGAAGCTTTCTTT. This encodes CASSTGQGTEAFF. This chain uses TRBV7-3 with TRBJ1-1; 8 nucleotides line up with TRBD1. CDR1 is SGHTA and CDR2 is FQGTGA in the germline V gene. This CDR3 spans 13 amino acids. V trimming: 5 bases; J trimming: 5 bases; junction bases outside the gene matches: 4.

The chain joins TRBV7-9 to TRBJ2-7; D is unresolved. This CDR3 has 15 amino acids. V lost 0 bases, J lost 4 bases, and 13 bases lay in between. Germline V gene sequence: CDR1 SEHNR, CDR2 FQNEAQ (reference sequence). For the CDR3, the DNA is TGTGCCAGCAGCTTAGCGGCTAGTTCTCGATACGAGCAGTACTTC. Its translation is CASSLAASSRYEQYF.

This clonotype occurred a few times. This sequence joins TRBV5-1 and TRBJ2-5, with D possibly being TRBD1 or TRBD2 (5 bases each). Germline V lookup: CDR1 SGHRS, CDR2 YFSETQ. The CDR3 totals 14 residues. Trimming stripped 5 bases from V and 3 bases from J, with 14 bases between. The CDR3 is CASSGGGSEETQYF. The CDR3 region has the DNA TGCGCCAGCAGTGGGGGTGGTTCGGAAGAGACCCAGTACTTC. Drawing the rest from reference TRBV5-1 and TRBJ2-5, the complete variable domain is KAGVTQTPRYLIKTRGQQVTLSCSPISGHRSVSWYQQTPGQGLQFLFEYFSETQRNKGNFPGRFSGRQFSNSRSEMNVSTLELGDSALYLCASSGGGSEETQYFGPGTRLLVL.

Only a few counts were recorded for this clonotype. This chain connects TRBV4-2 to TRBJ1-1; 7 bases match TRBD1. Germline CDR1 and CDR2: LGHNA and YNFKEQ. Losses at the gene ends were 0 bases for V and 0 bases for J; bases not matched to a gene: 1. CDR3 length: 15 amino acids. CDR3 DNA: TGTGCCAGCAGCCAAGAGGGACAGTTGAACACTGAAGCTTTCTTT. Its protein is CASSQEGQLNTEAFF.

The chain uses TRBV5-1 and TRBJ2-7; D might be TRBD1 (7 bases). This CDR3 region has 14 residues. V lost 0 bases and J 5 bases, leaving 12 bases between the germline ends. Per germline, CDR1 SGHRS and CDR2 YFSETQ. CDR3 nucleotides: TGCGCCAGCAGCTTGGGCAGGGGGGCCCACGAGCAGTACGTC. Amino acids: CASSLGRGAHEQYV.

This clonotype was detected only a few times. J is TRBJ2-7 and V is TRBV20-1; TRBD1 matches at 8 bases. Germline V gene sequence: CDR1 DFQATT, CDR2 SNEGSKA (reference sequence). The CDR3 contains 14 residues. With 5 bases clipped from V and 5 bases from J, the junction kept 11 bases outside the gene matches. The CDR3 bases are TGCAGTGCTGCCCGGGACAGGCTGGGGGACGAGCAGTACTTC. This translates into CSAARDRLGDEQYF.

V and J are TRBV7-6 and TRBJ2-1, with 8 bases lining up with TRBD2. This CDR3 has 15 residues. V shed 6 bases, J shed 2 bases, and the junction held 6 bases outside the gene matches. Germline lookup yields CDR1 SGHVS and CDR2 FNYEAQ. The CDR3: CASRLSGATYNEQFF. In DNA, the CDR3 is TGTGCCAGCAGACTTAGCGGGGCTACCTACAATGAGCAGTTCTTC.